This T cell receptor beta chain was identified in a study of CD8+ T cells in alopecia areata (dated by TCRdb to between 2018 and 2020). Looking at the study overall: The treated patients took part in an open-label pilot trial in which moderate-to-severe alopecia areata was treated with oral tofacitinib at 5 to 10 mg twice daily. immunoSEQ multiplex PCR using 35 Vbeta forward primers and 13 Jbeta reverse primers was used to amplify TCRbeta CDR3 regions. In treated patients, disease severity was measured using the SALT score, which gives the percentage of scalp surface area affected. Tofacitinib-treated patients had biopsies at baseline and at 4 and 24 weeks of treatment, with a later scalp biopsy in several patients. The RNA source kit depended on sample type: the PAXgene miRNA kit for fixed scalp, the miRNeasy kit for PBMCs, and the RNeasy kit for mouse skin. Scalp tissue and sorted CD4+ and CD8+ peripheral blood T cells from patchy and totalis/universalis alopecia areata patients and from healthy controls were covered by human TCRbeta sequencing. High-throughput TCRbeta sequencing was used to examine T cell clonal expansion in alopecia areata in both the C3H/HeJ mouse model and human patients. Scalp clonality was compared across normal scalp (n=4), patchy alopecia areata scalp (n=8), and alopecia totalis/universalis scalp (n=8). Patients stayed on tofacitinib for 6 to 18 months and then had 6 months of follow-up off drug so that delayed response and recurrence could be assessed. The paper's findings and limits, for the study overall: Scalp TCR repertoire analysis is complicated because resident alphabeta T cells in normal human skin are also sequenced, whereas mouse skin is dominated by gammadelta T cells. TCR sequences shared between patients were less clear than in mice, possibly partly because of HLA diversity in the patient population. Many expanded lesional clones persisted in scalp and blood during tofacitinib treatment, which may partly explain relapse after stopping treatment. Because the treated cohort was small and had only one nonresponder, larger studies are needed to examine links between baseline CD8+ expansion and response. Tofacitinib significantly lowered scalp clonality and the number of expanded CD8+ clones among the top 100 scalp clones. Compared with normal scalp, lesional scalp, particularly in alopecia totalis/universalis, had higher clonality and more expanded CD8+ clones, which suggests antigenic drive.

Reading the label with the study, this specimen's time point is: 24 weeks on oral tofacitinib. The treatment or condition label for this specimen denotes: oral pan-JAK inhibitor, 5-10 mg twice daily. Lesional scalp punch biopsies and peripheral blood were obtained from alopecia areata patients. After PBMCs were isolated by density centrifugation and stained for CD3, CD4 and CD8, a FACSAria was used to sort CD4+ and CD8+ T cells. Library method: the immunoSEQ multiplex PCR assay. RNA was extracted from all samples and reverse transcribed into cDNA as template for TCR sequencing. First-strand cDNA was synthesized using SuperScript III with a 2:1 mix of oligo-dT and random hexamers. A synthetic immune receptor repertoire was used to gauge amplification bias, and whatever bias remained was removed computationally. As for the authors' bioinformatics: Raw reads were preprocessed to remove errors, and CDR3 was defined by IMGT conventions from the conserved cysteine to phenylalanine. Clonality was computed as 1 minus the Shannon entropy, with the entropy normalized by log2 of the number of productive unique TCRs. Scalp TCRbeta sequences were cross-referenced with sorted blood CD4 and CD8 repertoires so that the CD4 or CD8 identity of scalp clones could be inferred. In its TCRdb copy, this immuneACCESS table keeps in-frame sequences only and misses some clones. Where compared with another copy, unresolved V genes explain less than half of these, and the others have no known cause. V and J calls and clone size are given by that table; D and trimming were obtained from the DNA. This sample is represented by 190,000 or so clones; around three fifths of them were singletons. 10% to 15% of the sample comes from the top ten.

The germline V gene encodes CDR1 GTSNPN and CDR2 SVGIG (reference sequence). The CDR3 runs 15 residues from the cysteine to the phenylalanine. The DNA shown is the 45-base CDR3, in frame from base 1. The trim is 4 bases for V and 6 bases for J, with a gap of 19 bases between the germline ends. Details on this clone: The antigen it recognizes is unknown. No base quality values were provided; no much bigger clone lies one nucleotide off.

The chain links TRBV30 with TRBJ2-1; the D gene is perhaps TRBD2, from 6 matching bases. Sequencing was performed on CD8+ T cells sorted from blood, taken at week 24, from a patient treated with tofacitinib. The TCR sequence derives from a human donor with alopecia areata. The CDR3 region: CAWIPTITSINEQFF. The nucleotides are TGTGCCTGGATCCCGACCATTACTAGCATCAATGAGCAGTTCTTC.